The clone carrying this T cell receptor beta chain is medium-sized within its sample. This sample is part of a study of brain T cells in children with intractable seizures. The sequenced cases were selected for having the highest brain T cell transcript signatures. At least one anti-epileptic drug was given before surgery. Sequencing used immunoSEQ multiplex PCR; TCRdb keeps in-frame clones, though not all of them. The sample holds around 9,300 clones, approximately 69% seen once. This material consisted of resected brain tissue, taken at surgery. The source of this sequence is a girl aged 2 to 9 with tuberous sclerosis and intractable seizures.

The CDR3 protein is CASSQARNMNTEAFF. The CDR3, as DNA: TGTGCCAGCAGCCAAGCCCGGAATATGAACACTGAAGCTTTCTTT. The V and J genes are TRBV3-1 (or the pseudogene TRBV3-2) and TRBJ1-1; no clear D gene. The CDR3 extends over 15 amino acids. The ends were cut back, 1 base at V and 0 bases at J, with 9 bases in the middle. Germline lookup yields CDR1 LGHDT and CDR2 YNNKEL (reference sequence).